Given below is one TCR beta chain in context. The sample comes from a study of cytomegalovirus exposure and HLA in healthy donors. PCR employed 60 Vbeta and 13 Jbeta primers. Assay used: immunoSEQ multiplex PCR; TCRdb lists only in-frame clones, some missing. The sample lists about 94,000 clones; under 80% were seen once. V was pared by 6 bases and J by 7 bases, with 12 bases of the junction left unmatched. CDR1 and CDR2 from the germline V gene are LNHDA and SQIVND (reference sequence). The CDR3 runs 16 residues. The rearrangement uses TRBV19 and TRBJ2-2; 9 positions agree with TRBD1. Source material: PBMCs. The sequence derives from a male donor in good health and CMV-seronegative. Here the CDR3 reads CASRPPGTGSVGELFF. The CDR3 region has the DNA TGTGCCAGTAGGCCTCCCGGGACAGGGTCGGTCGGGGAGCTGTTTTTT.